One sample yielded the 23 T cell receptor beta chains listed below, sequenced in a study of control samples from healthy donors and cancer patients. Profiled with immunoSEQ multiplex PCR; TCRdb holds only in-frame clones, not every one. The clone table shows approximately 190,000 clones, with the ten largest holding less than 2.5%. Material: blood. The receptors were gathered from a woman in her 30s in good health.

Comments on this clone: Mismatch with germline at one junction end may stem from a read error. This chain connects TRBV2 to TRBJ1-2, with D unresolved. This CDR3 contains 10 residues. Per the germline V gene, CDR1 is SNHLY and CDR2 is FYNNEI. The CDR3 DNA follows: TGTGCCAGCAGTGGGAGAGGGATGGCCTTC. As protein: CASSGRGMAF. Combining the CDR3 with reference TRBV2 and TRBJ1-2 gives the whole variable domain EPEVTQTPSHQVTQMGQEVILRCVPISNHLYFYWYRQILGQKVEFLVSFYNNEISEKSEIFDDQFSVERPDGSNFTLKIRSTKLEDSAMYFCASSGRGMAFGSGTRLTVV.

The rearrangement links TRBV6-5 to TRBJ1-1; unclear D gene. Germline CDR1 MNHEY, CDR2 SVGAGI. V dropped 3 bases and J dropped 4 bases, with 3 bases sitting between them. This CDR3 contains 11 residues. In nucleotides, the CDR3 is TGTGCCAGCAGTTATTTCACTGAAGCTTTCTTT. Its translation: CASSYFTEAFF.

V and J are TRBV7-2 and TRBJ2-5; the match to TRBD2 covers 8 bases. After removal of 2 bases from V and 0 bases from J, the junction contained 5 bases not matched to a gene. Looked up from germline, CDR1 is SGHTA and CDR2 is FQGNSA. The CDR3 is 16 amino acids. Written as DNA, the CDR3 is TGTGCCAGCAGCTTAAGAAGCGGGGGTTACCAAGAGACCCAGTACTTC. This translates into CASSLRSGGYQETQYF.

Written as DNA, the CDR3 is TGTGCCAGCAGTGACTCGATAGCCCGAGGTCAGCCCCAGCATTTT. This encodes CASSDSIARGQPQHF. The J gene is TRBJ1-5, the V gene TRBV6-4, with D hard to call. This CDR3 is built from 15 residues. V lost 0 bases and J 6 bases, leaving 12 bases between the germline ends. Per the germline V gene, CDR1 is MRHNA and CDR2 is SNTAGT.

This sequence joins TRBV6-1 and TRBJ2-3; the match to TRBD2 covers 7 bases. CDR1 is MNHNS, CDR2 SASEGT, per germline. The CDR3 has 14 residues. Trimming took 8 bases from V and 4 from J; bases not matched to a gene: 9. Here the CDR3 DNA reads TGTGCCAGCGGGGAAGCGGGGAGGGCAGATACGCAGTATTTT. Translating it yields CASGEAGRADTQYF.

The chain carries TRBV19 and TRBJ1-3; 8 bases agree with TRBD1. The CDR3 is 17 residues long. Germline V gene lookup returns CDR1 LNHDA and CDR2 SQIVND (reference sequence). The trim removed 3 bases at V and 0 bases at J, leaving 7 bases unmatched. The CDR3 loop is CASSIWTGIDSGNTIYF. CDR3 nucleotide sequence: TGTGCCAGTAGTATCTGGACAGGGATAGACTCTGGAAACACCATATATTTT.

The J gene is TRBJ2-3, the V gene TRBV6-5; a weak D match, TRBD1 (6 bases). Between the trimmed V and J ends, which lost 2 bases and 4 bases, there was a span of 10 bases. Looked up from germline, CDR1 is MNHEY and CDR2 is SVGAGI. The CDR3 extends over 14 amino acids. The CDR3 nucleotides are TGTGCCAGCAGTTACCGCAGGGGAGCAGATACGCAGTATTTT. Translated: CASSYRRGADTQYF.

This rearrangement joins TRBV27 to TRBJ2-7; 7 bases match TRBD1. The length of the CDR3 is 15 residues. After removal of 4 bases from V and 1 base from J, the junction contained 7 bases not matched to a gene. Germline CDR1 is MNHEY and CDR2 is SMNVEV (reference sequence). CDR3 amino acids: CASSWSTGTSYEQYF. DNA of the CDR3: TGTGCCAGCAGTTGGTCGACAGGGACGTCCTACGAGCAGTACTTC.

Points on this clone: This specimen includes other DNA sequences encoding the same CDR3. J is TRBJ2-2 and V is TRBV5-1; 13 bases line up with TRBD2. This CDR3 region has 17 residues. CDR1 and CDR2 from the germline V gene are SGHRS and YFSETQ. Losses at the gene ends were 1 base for V and 4 bases for J; bases not matched to a gene: 4. CDR3 amino acids: CASSLTSGGAGTGELFF. CDR3 coding DNA: TGCGCCAGCAGCTTGACTAGCGGGGGGGCGGGCACCGGGGAGCTGTTTTTT.

V and J are TRBV28 and TRBJ1-2; 7 bases align to TRBD1. This CDR3 contains 13 residues. Trimming took 5 bases from V and 8 from J; bases not matched to a gene: 8. From germline, CDR1 is MDHEN and CDR2 SYDVKM. The CDR3 region is CASSRGQAQGYTF. CDR3 nucleotide sequence: TGTGCCAGCAGTCGTGGACAGGCCCAGGGCTACACCTTC.

This chain connects TRBV6-5 to TRBJ2-7; either TRBD1 or TRBD2 may supply D (5 bases each). CDR3 size: 16 residues. V shed 0 bases and J shed 3 bases, with 15 bases lying between them. Germline V lookup: CDR1 MNHEY, CDR2 SVGAGI. CDR3 coding DNA: TGTGCCAGCAGTTACTCGTCGACGGGGCGCTACTACGAGCAGTACTTC. It translates to CASSYSSTGRYYEQYF.

The rearrangement links TRBV5-1 to TRBJ2-1; D might be TRBD1 or TRBD2, each matching 5 bases. Per germline, CDR1 SGHRS and CDR2 YFSETQ. V was pared by 6 bases and J by 5 bases, with 15 bases between. The CDR3 loop spans 14 amino acids. The chain's CDR3 is CASKRDGTHNEQFF. CDR3 nucleotide sequence: TGCGCCAGCAAACGAGATGGGACCCACAATGAGCAGTTCTTC.

The genes are TRBV18 and TRBJ1-4; D is unresolved. V dropped 1 base and J dropped 5 bases, with 5 bases sitting between them. CDR3 length: 13 amino acids. The germline gives CDR1 KGHSH, CDR2 LQKENI. The CDR3 here is CASSPQKNEKLFF. CDR3 coding DNA: TGTGCCAGCTCACCACAGAAGAATGAAAAACTGTTTTTT.

The V gene is TRBV4-1, the J gene TRBJ1-6; no reliable D call. V was clipped by 1 base and J by 8 bases, with 9 bases between them. CDR1 is MGHRA and CDR2 is YSYEKL in the germline V gene. This CDR3 has 14 residues. CDR3 loop: CASSQVERDSPLHF. CDR3 in DNA: TGCGCCAGCAGCCAAGTTGAAAGGGATTCACCCCTCCACTTT.

V usage is TRBV7-9 and J usage is TRBJ1-1, with D perhaps matching TRBD1 (5 bases). With 5 bases removed from V and 5 bases from J, the gap between germline ends came to 24 bases. The CDR3 covers 17 residues. Germline CDR1 reads SEHNR; CDR2 reads FQNEAQ (reference sequence). This CDR3 is CASSRRRGGESRTEAFF. The CDR3 region has the DNA TGTGCCAGCAGCCGAAGACGGGGAGGGGAGTCGAGGACTGAAGCTTTCTTT.

CDR3 region: CASSSRDRGIGELFF. The CDR3 DNA sequence: TGTGCCAGTAGTAGCCGGGACAGGGGTATCGGGGAGCTGTTTTTT. The rearrangement links TRBV19 to TRBJ2-2; 10 bases are shared with TRBD1. This CDR3 is 15 amino acids long. The germline CDR1 and CDR2 sequences are LNHDA and SQIVND (reference sequence). V lost 4 bases, J lost 7 bases, and 6 bases stayed unmatched.

This rearrangement joins TRBV30 to TRBJ2-7; the D gene is possibly TRBD1 (5 bases). This CDR3 spans 14 amino acids. Germline V lookup: CDR1 GTSNPN, CDR2 SVGIG (reference sequence). V was shortened by 0 bases and J by 0 bases, with 9 bases between the two germline ends. The CDR3 bases are TGTGCCTGGAGTGTAGAGCAGGGCTCCTACGAGCAGTACTTC. It is translated as CAWSVEQGSYEQYF. Full variable domain (remainder filled in from reference TRBV30 and TRBJ2-7): SQTIHQWPATLVQPVGSPLSLECTVEGTSNPNLYWYRQAAGRGLQLLFYSVGIGQISSEVPQNLSASRPQDRQFILSSKKLLLSDSGFYLCAWSVEQGSYEQYFGPGTRLTVT.

The rearrangement links TRBV27 to TRBJ1-4, with 8 nucleotides matching TRBD1. Looked up from germline, CDR1 is MNHEY and CDR2 is SMNVEV (reference sequence). This CDR3 is 14 amino acids long. Losses at the gene ends were 6 bases for V and 5 bases for J; bases not matched to a gene: 5. In DNA form, the CDR3 reads TGTGCCAGCAGGAGACGACAGGGGAATGAAAAACTGTTTTTT. This encodes CASRRRQGNEKLFF.

The chain links TRBV4-1 to TRBJ2-5; D is possibly TRBD2 (6 bases). Trimming took off 1 base at V and 7 bases at J, with 13 bases between the two ends. This CDR3 has 14 residues. Germline V lookup: CDR1 MGHRA, CDR2 YSYEKL. The CDR3 loop is CASSQVRLEGTQYF. CDR3 nucleotide sequence: TGCGCCAGCAGCCAAGTAAGACTAGAGGGGACCCAGTACTTC.

The chain combines TRBV9 with TRBJ1-1; perhaps TRBD1 as D (5 bases). V lost 0 bases, J lost 1 base, and 7 bases lay in between. The CDR3 is 14 residues long. Germline lookup yields CDR1 SGDLS and CDR2 YYNGEE. The DNA for the CDR3 is TGTGCCAGCAGCGTAGGGACACAGAACACTGAAGCTTTCTTT. This encodes CASSVGTQNTEAFF.

This chain uses TRBV14 with TRBJ2-3, with D possibly matching TRBD2 (5 bases). This CDR3 region has 14 residues. The V end was cut by 1 base, the J end by 3 bases, with 8 bases between. Germline V CDR1 and CDR2: SGHDN, FVKESK. For the CDR3, the DNA is TGTGCCAGCAGCCAAGGTCGGGGTACAGATACGCAGTATTTT. It translates to CASSQGRGTDTQYF.

V and J are TRBV7-6 and TRBJ1-2, with D maybe TRBD1 (6 bases). Germline V CDR1 and CDR2: SGHVS, FNYEAQ. Trimming shortened V by 1 base and J by 2 bases, and 11 bases separated the two germline ends. This CDR3 has 15 amino acids. CDR3 residues: CASSLEGVPNYGYTF. In DNA, the CDR3 is TGTGCCAGCAGCTTAGAGGGGGTACCGAACTATGGCTACACCTTC.

DNA for the CDR3: TGCGCCAGCAGCTTTGGACAGAAGAATAGAAACACCATATATTTT. Its translation is CASSFGQKNRNTIYF. The J gene is TRBJ1-3, the V gene TRBV5-1, with D possibly TRBD1 on 6 matching bases. Trimming removed 2 bases from V and 5 bases from J, with 14 bases in between. Per the germline V gene, CDR1 is SGHRS and CDR2 is YFSETQ. The CDR3 spans 15 residues. The full variable domain, completed using reference TRBV5-1 and TRBJ1-3, is KAGVTQTPRYLIKTRGQQVTLSCSPISGHRSVSWYQQTPGQGLQFLFEYFSETQRNKGNFPGRFSGRQFSNSRSEMNVSTLELGDSALYLCASSFGQKNRNTIYFGEGSWLTVV.